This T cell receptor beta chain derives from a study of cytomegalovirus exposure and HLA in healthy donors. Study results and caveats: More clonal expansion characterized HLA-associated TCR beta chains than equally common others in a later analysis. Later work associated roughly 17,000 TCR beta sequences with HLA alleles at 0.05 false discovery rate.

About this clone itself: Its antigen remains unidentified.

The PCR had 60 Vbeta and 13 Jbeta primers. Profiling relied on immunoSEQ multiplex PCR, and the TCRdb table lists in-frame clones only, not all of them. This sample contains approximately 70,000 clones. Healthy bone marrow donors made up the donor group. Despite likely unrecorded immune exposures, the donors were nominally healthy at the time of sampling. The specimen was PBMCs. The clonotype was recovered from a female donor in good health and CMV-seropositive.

The DNA for the CDR3 is TGCGCCAGCAGCCTCAGGGTTGCGGGGGAGCAGTACTTC. Residues: CASSLRVAGEQYF. The chain employs TRBV23-1 and TRBJ2-7, with a tentative D call TRBD2 (6 bases). TRBV23-1 counts as an open reading frame of uncertain function. V lost 6 bases, J lost 7 bases, and 16 bases lay in between. The CDR3 runs to 13 residues.